This T cell receptor (beta chain) was found in a study of shared clonotypes between healthy human individuals. Study overall: Aged 18 to 49, the donors were a couple of women and a few men.

Note on this clone: The antigen is not known.

Trimming removed 4 bases from V and 5 bases from J, with 13 bases in between. In germline, CDR1 is SGHRS, CDR2 YFSETQ. The CDR3 runs to 13 residues. Findings and limits, study-wide: Shared across a few donors were 5% to 6% of the naive CD4 clonotypes. Compared with clonotypes that all four donors shared, non-shared clonotypes had lower generation probabilities.

Using immunoSEQ multiplex PCR, the repertoire was profiled, and TCRdb retains in-frame clones only, with some absent. This sample yields under 1,900,000 clones, of which approximately 98.5% are seen a single time; about 0.4% belongs to the top ten. What was sequenced was naive CD4+ T cells sorted from blood. As for subset: CD45RA+ positively selected. This sequence was found in a man younger than 45 in good health. The chain has TRBV5-1 and TRBJ2-7; D is uncertain. The CDR3 region has the DNA TGCGCCAGCAGCCCAGGAGCGACGCACGAGCAGTACTTC. Translated: CASSPGATHEQYF.